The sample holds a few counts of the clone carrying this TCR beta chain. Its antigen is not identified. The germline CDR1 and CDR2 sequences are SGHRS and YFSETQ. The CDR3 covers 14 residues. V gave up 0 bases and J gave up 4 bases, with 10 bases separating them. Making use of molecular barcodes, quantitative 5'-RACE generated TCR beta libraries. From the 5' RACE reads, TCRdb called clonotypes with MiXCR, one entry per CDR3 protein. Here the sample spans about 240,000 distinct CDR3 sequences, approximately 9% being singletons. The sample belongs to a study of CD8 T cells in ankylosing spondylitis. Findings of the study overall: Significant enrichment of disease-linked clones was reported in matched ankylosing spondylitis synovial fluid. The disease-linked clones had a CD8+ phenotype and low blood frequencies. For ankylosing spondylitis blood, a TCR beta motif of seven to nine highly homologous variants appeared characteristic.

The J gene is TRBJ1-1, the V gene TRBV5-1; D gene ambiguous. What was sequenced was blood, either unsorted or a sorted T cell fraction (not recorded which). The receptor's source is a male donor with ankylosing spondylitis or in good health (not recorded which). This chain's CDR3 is CASSLADGSTEAFF. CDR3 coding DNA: TGCGCCAGCAGCTTGGCCGACGGGAGCACTGAAGCTTTCTTT.